A selection of T cell receptor beta chains follows, all from one sample in a study of CD8 T cells in ankylosing spondylitis. TCRdb itself ran the 5' RACE reads through MiXCR, one entry per CDR3 protein. Of approximately 130,000 distinct CDR3 sequences listed, approximately 9.7% are singletons. Sequenced: blood, either unsorted or a sorted T cell fraction (not recorded which). The source of these receptors is a male donor with ankylosing spondylitis or in good health (not recorded which). Each CDR3 is given with its conserved first and last residue. The order of the fields is V gene, J gene, clone size, D gene, CDR3 DNA, CDR3 protein. D genes are given only for firm matches. Size is stated for part of the rows, as once, few or many counts, or as a class when the clone is expanded.

v_call: TRBV9
j_call: TRBJ2-7
clone_size: many
d_call: -
cdr3_nt: TGTGCCAGCAGCGTAGGATTGAGCGGCTACGAGCAGTACTTC
cdr3_aa: CASSVGLSGYEQYF

v_call: TRBV20-1
j_call: TRBJ2-1
clone_size: -
d_call: TRBD2
cdr3_nt: TGCAGTGCTAGAGATTGGCGGGAGGGGTACAATGAGCAGTTCTTC
cdr3_aa: CSARDWREGYNEQFF

v_call: TRBV28
j_call: TRBJ2-3
clone_size: many
d_call: -
cdr3_nt: TGTGCCAGCAGTTCCAACCCCACAGATACGCAGTATTTT
cdr3_aa: CASSSNPTDTQYF

v_call: TRBV12-3/TRBV12-4
j_call: TRBJ1-5
clone_size: -
d_call: -
cdr3_nt: TGTGCCAGCAGTTTAGCCGGTCAGCCCCAGCATTTT
cdr3_aa: CASSLAGQPQHF

v_call: TRBV5-1
j_call: TRBJ2-2
clone_size: many
d_call: -
cdr3_nt: TGCGCCAGCAGCTTGGCAGGGACCACCGGGGAGCTGTTTTTT
cdr3_aa: CASSLAGTTGELFF

v_call: TRBV20-1
j_call: TRBJ2-3
clone_size: many
d_call: TRBD2
cdr3_nt: TGCAGTGCTACGTTGACTAGCGGCACAGATACGCAGTATTTT
cdr3_aa: CSATLTSGTDTQYF

v_call: TRBV6-2/TRBV6-3
j_call: TRBJ1-1
clone_size: many
d_call: TRBD1
cdr3_nt: TGTGCCAGCAGTTACGGGCAGGGGGCCTTGAACACTGAAGCTTTCTTT
cdr3_aa: CASSYGQGALNTEAFF

v_call: TRBV4-3
j_call: TRBJ1-4
clone_size: -
d_call: -
cdr3_nt: TGCGCCAGCAGCCAAGACGCCCCGGGGGGAAATGAAAAACTGTTTTTT
cdr3_aa: CASSQDAPGGNEKLFF

v_call: TRBV4-3
j_call: TRBJ2-7
clone_size: many
d_call: TRBD2
cdr3_nt: TGCGCCAGCAGCTTTGGGCCTAGCGGGATCTACGAGCAGTACTTC
cdr3_aa: CASSFGPSGIYEQYF

v_call: TRBV18
j_call: TRBJ2-7
clone_size: many
d_call: -
cdr3_nt: TGTGCCAGCTCACCAGCCCAGGGTTTCGAGCAGTACTTC
cdr3_aa: CASSPAQGFEQYF

v_call: TRBV12-3/TRBV12-4
j_call: TRBJ2-5
clone_size: few
d_call: -
cdr3_nt: TGTGCGACAAGAGGGGGGCCAGAGACCCAGTACTTC
cdr3_aa: CATRGGPETQYF

v_call: TRBV7-6
j_call: TRBJ2-3
clone_size: -
d_call: -
cdr3_nt: TGTGCCAGCAGCTTAAATCGGCACACCGTCACAGATACGCAGTATTTT
cdr3_aa: CASSLNRHTVTDTQYF

v_call: TRBV12-3/TRBV12-4
j_call: TRBJ1-5
clone_size: many
d_call: -
cdr3_nt: TGTGCCAGCAGTCTAAGTGGGTCCAATCAGCCCCAGCATTTT
cdr3_aa: CASSLSGSNQPQHF

v_call: TRBV3-1
j_call: TRBJ1-1
clone_size: many
d_call: -
cdr3_nt: TGTGCCAGCAGCCAAGATGAGGGTCTCACTGAAGCTTTCTTT
cdr3_aa: CASSQDEGLTEAFF

v_call: TRBV4-3
j_call: TRBJ2-7
clone_size: -
d_call: -
cdr3_nt: TGCGCCAGCAGCCAAGAATACGAGCAGGGATCGTCCTACGAGCAGTACTTC
cdr3_aa: CASSQEYEQGSSYEQYF

v_call: TRBV7-2
j_call: TRBJ2-7
clone_size: -
d_call: -
cdr3_nt: TGTGCCAGCTCCGGGGGCAGGGTCCACGAGCAGTACTTC
cdr3_aa: CASSGGRVHEQYF

v_call: TRBV7-8
j_call: TRBJ2-1
clone_size: many
d_call: TRBD2
cdr3_nt: TGTGCCAGCAGGTCCGGGACTAGCGGGAGAGGTCTGTTCTTC
cdr3_aa: CASRSGTSGRGLFF

v_call: TRBV7-3
j_call: TRBJ2-1
clone_size: -
d_call: -
cdr3_nt: TGTGCCAGCAGCCGAGGACGTTCTGATGAGCAGTTCTTC
cdr3_aa: CASSRGRSDEQFF

v_call: TRBV10-2
j_call: TRBJ2-1
clone_size: many
d_call: -
cdr3_nt: TGCGCCAGCAGTGATAGCTTTGGTGAGCAGTTCTTC
cdr3_aa: CASSDSFGEQFF

v_call: TRBV28
j_call: TRBJ2-3
clone_size: many
d_call: -
cdr3_nt: TGTGCCAGCAGTAAGGACCTGACGCAGTATTTT
cdr3_aa: CASSKDLTQYF

v_call: TRBV27
j_call: TRBJ1-1
clone_size: many
d_call: -
cdr3_nt: TGTGCCAGCAGTTTGGGAGGGGACACTGAAGCTTTCTTT
cdr3_aa: CASSLGGDTEAFF

v_call: TRBV7-9
j_call: TRBJ1-5
clone_size: many
d_call: -
cdr3_nt: TGTGCCAGCAGCCCAGGACAGCCTAATCAGCCCCAGCATTTT
cdr3_aa: CASSPGQPNQPQHF

v_call: TRBV29-1
j_call: TRBJ2-7
clone_size: -
d_call: -
cdr3_nt: TGCAGCGTTGTCGGTACCTACGAGCAGTACTTC
cdr3_aa: CSVVGTYEQYF

v_call: TRBV7-2
j_call: TRBJ2-5
clone_size: many
d_call: -
cdr3_nt: TGTGCCAGCAGCCGAGACCGATTTAAGGGGCAAGAGACCCAGTACTTC
cdr3_aa: CASSRDRFKGQETQYF

v_call: TRBV7-6
j_call: TRBJ2-1
clone_size: many
d_call: TRBD1
cdr3_nt: TGTGCCAGCAGCTCACAGCCGGGACAGACTTTCAATGAGCAGTTCTTC
cdr3_aa: CASSSQPGQTFNEQFF

v_call: TRBV11-1
j_call: TRBJ2-1
clone_size: -
d_call: TRBD2
cdr3_nt: TGTGCCAGCAGCTTAGTCGCTAGCGGGAGGGGGAATGAGCAGTTCTTC
cdr3_aa: CASSLVASGRGNEQFF

v_call: TRBV6-2/TRBV6-3
j_call: TRBJ2-3
clone_size: many
d_call: TRBD2
cdr3_nt: TGTGCCAGCAGCGATGCCTCGGTGCTAGCGGATTTCACAGATACGCAGTATTTT
cdr3_aa: CASSDASVLADFTDTQYF

v_call: TRBV2
j_call: TRBJ2-7
clone_size: many
d_call: -
cdr3_nt: TGTGCCAGCAGGGCATTGACAGGAAAGCGGACCTACGAGCAGTACTTC
cdr3_aa: CASRALTGKRTYEQYF

v_call: TRBV25-1
j_call: TRBJ1-1
clone_size: many
d_call: TRBD1
cdr3_nt: TGTCCAGCAGTGCCGAAGACAGGGGCGACTGAAGCTTTCTTT
cdr3_aa: CPAVPKTGATEAFF

v_call: TRBV7-9
j_call: TRBJ2-7
clone_size: many
d_call: TRBD1
cdr3_nt: TGTGCCAGCAGCTTAAGTTTGGGGACAGGGGTCCCCGAGCAGTACTTC
cdr3_aa: CASSLSLGTGVPEQYF

v_call: TRBV15
j_call: TRBJ2-5
clone_size: few
d_call: TRBD2
cdr3_nt: TGTGCCACCAGCAGAGATTTTGGTAGCGGGAGTGAGACCCAGTACTTC
cdr3_aa: CATSRDFGSGSETQYF

v_call: TRBV7-7
j_call: TRBJ2-2
clone_size: few
d_call: TRBD2
cdr3_nt: TGTGCTAGCAGCTCGGAGGGACTAGCGGGAGCCGGGGAGCTGTTTTTT
cdr3_aa: CASSSEGLAGAGELFF

v_call: TRBV20-1
j_call: TRBJ1-1
clone_size: -
d_call: -
cdr3_nt: TGCAGTGCCCCTCAATTCGGGGGCATGAACACTGAAGCTTTCTTT
cdr3_aa: CSAPQFGGMNTEAFF

v_call: TRBV7-9
j_call: TRBJ2-7
clone_size: many
d_call: -
cdr3_nt: TGTGCCAGCAGCTTCCCCGGGAGCTCCTACGAGCAGTACTTC
cdr3_aa: CASSFPGSSYEQYF

v_call: TRBV7-2
j_call: TRBJ2-7
clone_size: many
d_call: -
cdr3_nt: TGTGCCAGCAGCTTAAACTCAGGGACCTACGAGCAGTACTTC
cdr3_aa: CASSLNSGTYEQYF

v_call: TRBV20-1
j_call: TRBJ2-2
clone_size: -
d_call: TRBD1
cdr3_nt: TGCAGTGCTAGAGCCCCCGGACAGGGACGCACCGGGGAGCTGTTTTTT
cdr3_aa: CSARAPGQGRTGELFF

v_call: TRBV7-2
j_call: TRBJ2-5
clone_size: many
d_call: -
cdr3_nt: TGTGCCAGCAGCTTAGGGGGGCAGACCCAAGAGACCCAGTACTTC
cdr3_aa: CASSLGGQTQETQYF

v_call: TRBV20-1
j_call: TRBJ1-5
clone_size: many
d_call: TRBD1
cdr3_nt: TGCAGTGCTAGAGATTGGGGACAGGGGAACAATCAGCCCCAGCATTTT
cdr3_aa: CSARDWGQGNNQPQHF

v_call: TRBV6-2/TRBV6-3
j_call: TRBJ2-5
clone_size: few
d_call: TRBD2
cdr3_nt: TGTGCCAGCAGTTCCGCGGGGGGGCCGTCTACCCAGTACTTC
cdr3_aa: CASSSAGGPSTQYF

v_call: TRBV9
j_call: TRBJ2-1
clone_size: few
d_call: -
cdr3_nt: TGTGCCAGCAGCGGCCACGTTAATTGGAATGAGCAGTTCTTC
cdr3_aa: CASSGHVNWNEQFF

v_call: TRBV18
j_call: TRBJ2-2
clone_size: once
d_call: -
cdr3_nt: TGTGCCAGCTCAACGAGGGCAGGCACCGGGGAGCTGTTTTTT
cdr3_aa: CASSTRAGTGELFF

v_call: TRBV7-3
j_call: TRBJ1-1
clone_size: many
d_call: -
cdr3_nt: TGTGCCAGCAGCTTGACGGGGGCTGGAGGTACTGAAGCTTTCTTT
cdr3_aa: CASSLTGAGGTEAFF

v_call: TRBV20-1
j_call: TRBJ2-7
clone_size: many
d_call: -
cdr3_nt: TGCAGTGCTAGAGCTGGAGACAGGACGAGGGTTTTAAACTTC
cdr3_aa: CSARAGDRTRVLNF

v_call: TRBV29-1
j_call: TRBJ2-5
clone_size: many
d_call: -
cdr3_nt: TGCAGCTACTCCATTGCTGAGACCCAGTACTTC
cdr3_aa: CSYSIAETQYF

v_call: TRBV7-2
j_call: TRBJ1-6
clone_size: -
d_call: -
cdr3_nt: TGTGCCAGCAGCGCCACCCCCACAGGGTACACCCTCCACTTT
cdr3_aa: CASSATPTGYTLHF

v_call: TRBV5-1
j_call: TRBJ2-1
clone_size: -
d_call: -
cdr3_nt: TGCGCCAGCGCCCACGGGGCTGGTCTCGGCGGAAATGAGCAGTTCTTC
cdr3_aa: CASAHGAGLGGNEQFF

v_call: TRBV19
j_call: TRBJ1-1
clone_size: few
d_call: -
cdr3_nt: TGTGCCAGTAGTCCCCGACAGCCCAACACTGAAGCTTTCTTT
cdr3_aa: CASSPRQPNTEAFF

v_call: TRBV7-2
j_call: TRBJ1-1
clone_size: -
d_call: TRBD1
cdr3_nt: TGTGCCAGCAGGGACAGGGGGTCGATGAACACTGAAGCTTTCTTT
cdr3_aa: CASRDRGSMNTEAFF